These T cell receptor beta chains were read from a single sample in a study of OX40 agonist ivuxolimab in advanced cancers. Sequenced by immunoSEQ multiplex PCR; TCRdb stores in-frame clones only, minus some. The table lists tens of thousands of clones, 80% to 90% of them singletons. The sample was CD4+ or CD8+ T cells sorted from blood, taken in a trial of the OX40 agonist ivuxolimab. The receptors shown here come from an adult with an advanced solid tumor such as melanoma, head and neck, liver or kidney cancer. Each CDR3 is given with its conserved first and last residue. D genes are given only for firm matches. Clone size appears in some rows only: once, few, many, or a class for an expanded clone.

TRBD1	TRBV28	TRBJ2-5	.	TGTGCCAGCAGTTCTACTAGGGGGCGCGGAATAGAGACCCAGTACTTC	CASSSTRGRGIETQYF
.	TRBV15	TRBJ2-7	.	TGTGCCACCAGCAGAGATCGGGGTTCGAGCAGGAGCTCCTACGAGCAGTACTTC	CATSRDRGSSRSSYEQYF
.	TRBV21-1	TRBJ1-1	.	TGTGCCAAAAGGACAGGGGTAAACACTGAAGCTTTCTTT	CAKRTGVNTEAFF
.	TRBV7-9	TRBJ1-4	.	TGTGCCAGCAGCAACTTTGGGGAACTGTTTTTT	CASSNFGELFF
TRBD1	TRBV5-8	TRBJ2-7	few	TGTGCCAGCAGCTTGAGGGGGCGTCCCTACGAGCAGTACTTC	CASSLRGRPYEQYF
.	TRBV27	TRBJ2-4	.	TGTGCCAGCAGGCCGGGACTAGCCAAAAACATTCAGTACTTC	CASRPGLAKNIQYF
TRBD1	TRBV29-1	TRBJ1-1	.	TGCAGCGTTGTAGGACAGGGGGCGCGAACTGAAGCTTTCTTT	CSVVGQGARTEAFF
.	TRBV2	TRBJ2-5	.	TGTGCCAGCGGGGGGTGGCAGCAAGAGACCCAGTACTTC	CASGGWQQETQYF
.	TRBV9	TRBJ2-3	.	TGTGCCAGCGGGGGGCTAAGCACAGATACGCAGTATTTT	CASGGLSTDTQYF
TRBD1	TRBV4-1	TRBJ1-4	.	TGCGCCAGCAGCCAAGCATTTATAGGGGGCGCCCCTAATGAAAAACTGTTTTTT	CASSQAFIGGAPNEKLFF
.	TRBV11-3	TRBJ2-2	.	TGTGCCAGCAGCCCGCCGGGAGCGGTCGGGGAGCTGTTTTTT	CASSPPGAVGELFF
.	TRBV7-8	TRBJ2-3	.	TGTGCCAGCAGCGTCCAGACCACTAGCACAGATACGCAGTATTTT	CASSVQTTSTDTQYF
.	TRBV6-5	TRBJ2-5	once	TGTGCCAGCAGTCAAATTGGGGAGACCCAGTACTTC	CASSQIGETQYF
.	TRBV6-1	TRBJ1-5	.	TGTGCCAGCAGTGAACGGCAGGGATGGAGCAATCAGCCCCAGCATTTT	CASSERQGWSNQPQHF
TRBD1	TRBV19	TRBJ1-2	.	TGTGCCAGTAGTCTAAATCAGAACACAGGGGGCTCTGGCTACACCTTC	CASSLNQNTGGSGYTF
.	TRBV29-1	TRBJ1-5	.	TGCAGCGTCGCCGCGGGGGAAGGTCAGCCCCAGCATTTT	CSVAAGEGQPQHF
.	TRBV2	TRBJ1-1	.	TGTGCCAGCAGTTCCCAGGGCATGAACACTGAAGCTTTCTTT	CASSSQGMNTEAFF
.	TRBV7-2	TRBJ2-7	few	TGTGCCAGCAGCCGGAGCTCCTACGAGCAGTACTTC	CASSRSSYEQYF
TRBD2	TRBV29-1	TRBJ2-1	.	TGCAGCGTCCAACTAGCGGGAGGTAGTGAGCAGTTCTTC	CSVQLAGGSEQFF
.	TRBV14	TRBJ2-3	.	TGTGCCAGCAGCCCAGGAAGGGGCGGCAGGAATACGCAGTATTTT	CASSPGRGGRNTQYF
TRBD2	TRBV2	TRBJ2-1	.	TGTGCCAGTACTCCCAGCGGGAGTTCCAATGAGCAGTTCTTC	CASTPSGSSNEQFF
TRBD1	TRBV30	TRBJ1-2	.	TGTGCCTGGCAACAGGGGAACTATGGCTACACCTTC	CAWQQGNYGYTF
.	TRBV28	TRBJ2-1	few	TGTGCCAGCAGAGAGAGCGGGTTGAGGGACAATGAGCAGTTCTTC	CASRESGLRDNEQFF
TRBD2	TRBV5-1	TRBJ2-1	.	TGCGCCAGCAGCTCCCGGGGGCTAGCGGGGGTATCTTACAATGAGCAGTTCTTC	CASSSRGLAGVSYNEQFF
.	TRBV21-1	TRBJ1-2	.	TGTGCCAGCAGCAAAGATCGGGACAGCCTCTATGGCTACACCTTC	CASSKDRDSLYGYTF
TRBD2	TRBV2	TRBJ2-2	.	TGTGCCAGCAGTGAGTCTCCTAGCGGGACCGGGGAGCTGTTTTTT	CASSESPSGTGELFF
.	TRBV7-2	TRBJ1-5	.	TGTGCCAGCAGTTCGGTGGGCACTAGCAATCAGCCCCAGCATTTT	CASSSVGTSNQPQHF
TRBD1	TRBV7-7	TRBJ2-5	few	TGTGCTAGCAGTTTCGGACAGGGCGGGGAGACCCAGTACTTC	CASSFGQGGETQYF
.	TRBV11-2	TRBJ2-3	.	TGTGCCAGCAGCTTACAGACAGATACGCAGTATTTT	CASSLQTDTQYF
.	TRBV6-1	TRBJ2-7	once	TGTGCCAGCCGGGAGCGCGGGGTATACGAGCAGTACTTC	CASRERGVYEQYF
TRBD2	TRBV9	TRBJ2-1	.	TGTGCCAGCAGCGTAAGTGGCGGGAGTTCCTACAATGAGCAGTTCTTC	CASSVSGGSSYNEQFF
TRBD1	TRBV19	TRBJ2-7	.	TGTGCCAGTAGTATATCCGGGACAGCTCTCTCCTACGAGCAGTACTTC	CASSISGTALSYEQYF
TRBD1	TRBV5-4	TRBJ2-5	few	TGTGCCAGCAGCCCGGGACAGCAAGAGACCCAGTACTTC	CASSPGQQETQYF
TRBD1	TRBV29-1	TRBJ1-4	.	TGCAGCGTTGATCGGACAGGGGGCGGTGAAAAACTGTTTTTT	CSVDRTGGGEKLFF
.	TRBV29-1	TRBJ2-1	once	TGCAGCGTTCTTCTTGCCTATGAGCAGTTCTTC	CSVLLAYEQFF
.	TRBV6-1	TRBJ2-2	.	TGTGCCACCATGGAATATAGGAGGTCCGGGGAGCTGTTTTTT	CATMEYRRSGELFF
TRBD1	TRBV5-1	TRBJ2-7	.	TGCGCCAGCAGCTTGGTGTCGGGTCAGGGGGCCTACGAGCAGTACTTC	CASSLVSGQGAYEQYF
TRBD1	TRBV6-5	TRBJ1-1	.	TGTGCCAGCAGTACATCAACAGGGGGGAACACTGAAGCTTTCTTT	CASSTSTGGNTEAFF
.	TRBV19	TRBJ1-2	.	TGTGCCAGTAGTATCGGCAGAGCCTATGGCTACACCTTC	CASSIGRAYGYTF
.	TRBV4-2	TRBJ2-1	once	TGTGCCAGCAGCCAAACCGATTCGGGAGTTAGGCAGTTCTTC	CASSQTDSGVRQFF
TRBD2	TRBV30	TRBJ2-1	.	TGTGCCTGGAGGAGTAGCGGGAGGGCTGAGCAGTTCTTC	CAWRSSGRAEQFF
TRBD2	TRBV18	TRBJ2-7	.	TGTGCCAGCTCACCGTTTACTAGCGGCTCCTACGAGCAGTACTTC	CASSPFTSGSYEQYF
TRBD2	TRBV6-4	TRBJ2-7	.	TGTGCCAGCAGTGACTCCCTAGCGGGAAGATTCTACGAGCAGTACTTC	CASSDSLAGRFYEQYF
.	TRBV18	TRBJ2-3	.	TGTGCCAGCTCACCACTGCAGGGAGGCACAGATACGCAGTATTTT	CASSPLQGGTDTQYF
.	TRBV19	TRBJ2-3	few	TGTGCCAGTAGTCTTCGTGGGGATACGCAGTATTTT	CASSLRGDTQYF
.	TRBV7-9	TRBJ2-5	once	TGTGCCAGCAGCCAGGTAGAGGAGACCCAGTACTTC	CASSQVEETQYF